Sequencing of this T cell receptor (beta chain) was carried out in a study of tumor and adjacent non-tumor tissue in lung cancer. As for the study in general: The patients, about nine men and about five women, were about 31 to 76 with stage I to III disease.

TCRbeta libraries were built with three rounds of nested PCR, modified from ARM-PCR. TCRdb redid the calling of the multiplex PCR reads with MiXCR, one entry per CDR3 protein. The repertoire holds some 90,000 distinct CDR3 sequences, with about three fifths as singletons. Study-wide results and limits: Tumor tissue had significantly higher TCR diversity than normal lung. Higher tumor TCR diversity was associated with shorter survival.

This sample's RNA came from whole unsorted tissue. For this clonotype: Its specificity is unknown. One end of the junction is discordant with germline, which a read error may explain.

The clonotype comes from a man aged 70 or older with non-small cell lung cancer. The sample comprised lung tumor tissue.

The CDR3 DNA follows: TGTGCAAGCAGCTTTCCCGGGTGGCAGAACAATGAGCAGTTCTTC. This encodes CASSFPGWQNNEQFF. The genes are TRBV5-5 and TRBJ2-1; no definite D call. Looked up from germline, CDR1 is SGHKS and CDR2 is YYEKEE (reference sequence). The CDR3 is 15 amino acids.